This T cell receptor (beta chain) originates from a study of cytomegalovirus exposure and HLA in healthy donors. Study outcomes and limitations: An analysis that came later showed most CMV-associated TCR beta chains appearing HLA-restricted. Researchers counted some 150 TCR beta chains as cytomegalovirus-associated.

On this clone itself: No antigen is known for it.

The donors (healthy individuals) were bone marrow donors. PCR used 60 Vbeta primers and 13 Jbeta primers. Clones were read by immunoSEQ multiplex PCR, and TCRdb kept only the in-frame ones, dropping some. The table includes about 100,000 clones, approximately 68% detected once. The trim removed 5 bases at V and 4 bases at J, leaving 4 bases unmatched. The CDR3 covers 14 residues. Germline V gene sequence: CDR1 SGHTA, CDR2 FQGNSA. The rearrangement uses TRBV7-2 and TRBJ2-5; 10 bases match TRBD1. The TCR originated in a woman between 18 and 29 years old in good health and CMV-seropositive. Material: PBMCs. The CDR3, as DNA: TGTGCCAGCAGCCAGGACAGGGGGGGAGAGACCCAGTACTTC. The encoded protein is CASSQDRGGETQYF.